The entry that follows covers one T cell receptor (beta chain) sequence. TCR beta CDR3 regions were amplified from RNA transcripts. The TCR CDR3 was amplified in a first-round RT-PCR using the HTBI primer set. TCRdb re-derived calls from the multiplex PCR reads in MiXCR, one entry per CDR3 protein. The repertoire has approximately 560,000 distinct CDR3 sequences, 46% of them found once; the top ten carry about 7.8%. These data belong to a study of T cells in Graves' hyperthyroidism and ophthalmopathy. The sequencing input was peripheral blood or thyroid tissue (not recorded which). The clonotype comes from a woman under 30 with Graves' hyperthyroidism.

The CDR3 loop reads CASSWYYSGRAGSYEQYF. CDR3 coding DNA: TGTGCCAGCAGTTGGTACTATAGCGGGAGGGCCGGGTCCTACGAGCAGTACTTC. V gene TRBV7-3 combines with J gene TRBJ2-7; TRBD2 agrees at 11 bases. With V trimmed by 6 bases and J by 1 base, 14 bases remained unmatched. CDR1 SGHTA and CDR2 FQGTGA come from the germline V gene. The CDR3 has 18 residues.